One T cell receptor beta chain is described in this entry. Its specificity is unknown. This entry comes from a study of CD8 T cells in Susac syndrome. Study-wide results and caveats: The study conceded that its TCR sequencing and HLA analysis involved relatively few individuals.

RNA totalling roughly 0.5 to 1 ug underwent reverse transcription with random hexamers. TCRdb fed the immunoSEQ multiplex PCR reads into MiXCR, producing one record per CDR3 protein. Here the sample spans roughly 400,000 distinct CDR3 sequences, around 85% being singletons. CDR1 and CDR2 from the germline V gene are SEHNR and FQNEAQ (reference sequence). The CDR3 has 15 amino acids. The V end was cut by 0 bases, the J end by 8 bases, with 14 bases between. The authors sequenced TCR beta from blood CD8+ and CD4+ T cells. Bulk CD8+ and CD4+ cells came from magnetic negative isolation; CD8+ TEMRA by FACS.

This clonotype was obtained from a human donor with multiple sclerosis. The chain couples TRBV7-9 to TRBJ2-1; no clear D. The sample consisted of CD8+ T cells from PBMCs. The CDR3 region is CASSLARAPGDEQFF. CDR3 DNA: TGTGCCAGCAGCTTAGCTCGCGCCCCGGGCGATGAGCAGTTCTTC.